This T cell receptor beta chain was sequenced in a study of vaccination and CD4 T cells after COVID-19. Across the study: Median time from second vaccine dose to sampling was approximately 74 days (14 to 241).

By share of the sample, this clonotype is large. Its antigen is not identified. Sequencing of DNA taken from cultured CD4+ T cells relied on the Oncomine TCR Beta short-read assay. MiXCR was run by TCRdb on the PCR reads, yielding one entry per CDR3 protein. The table lists a few thousand distinct CDR3 sequences, around 20% of them singletons. CDR3 length: 13 amino acids. V lost 8 bases to trimming and J lost 7 bases, with 12 bases between them. CDR1 and CDR2 from the germline V gene are MNHEY and SMNVEV (reference sequence). Treatment described: approximately 9-day PBMC culture with coronavirus spike peptide pools or control peptides (ViraFEST assay). Findings and limits, study-wide: Vaccine-specific clones in convalescent patients were spike mono-reactive in 304 of 307 cases.

The TCR comes from a human donor who had recovered from COVID-19. The sequencing input was CD4+ T cells from blood, cultured in vitro. The V gene is TRBV27, the J gene TRBJ1-6, with D tentatively TRBD1 (5 bases). The CDR3: CASGDRGNSPLHF. The CDR3 DNA is TGTGCCAGCGGTGACAGAGGGAATTCACCCCTCCACTTT.